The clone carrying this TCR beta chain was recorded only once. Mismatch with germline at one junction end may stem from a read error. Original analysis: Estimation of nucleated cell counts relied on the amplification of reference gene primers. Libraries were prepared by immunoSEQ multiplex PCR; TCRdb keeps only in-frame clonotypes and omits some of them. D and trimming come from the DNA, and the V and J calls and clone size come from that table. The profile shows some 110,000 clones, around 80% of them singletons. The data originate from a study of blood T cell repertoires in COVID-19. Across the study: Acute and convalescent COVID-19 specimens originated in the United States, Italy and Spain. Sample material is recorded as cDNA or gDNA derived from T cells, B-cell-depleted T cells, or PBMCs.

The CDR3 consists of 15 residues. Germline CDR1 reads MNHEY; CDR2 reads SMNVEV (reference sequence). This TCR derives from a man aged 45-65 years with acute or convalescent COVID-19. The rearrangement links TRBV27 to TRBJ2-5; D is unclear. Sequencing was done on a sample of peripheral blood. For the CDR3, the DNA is TGTGCCGGCAGTTTTCTGTCTGGCCCCCAAGAGACCCAGTACTTC. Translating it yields CAGSFLSGPQETQYF.